This T cell receptor beta chain was captured by sequencing in a study of CD4+ T cells in melanoma. The table came from immunoSEQ multiplex PCR; TCRdb's copy has only in-frame clones and leaves some out. Of some 4,900 clones in the sample, roughly 60% were seen once. The germline V gene has CDR1 MNHEY and CDR2 SVGAGI. The length of the CDR3 is 15 residues. V lost 0 bases, J lost 4 bases, and 4 bases stayed unmatched. Note on this clone: Its cognate antigen is unknown.

Overall study findings and caveats: CD8+ T cell, macrophage and B cell function reportedly correlated with neoantigen-specific CD4+ T cells. In melanoma, neoantigen-specific CD4+ T cells reportedly differed in differentiation state.

Specimen: cells from a culture (not recorded whether cultured in vitro). This sequence joins TRBV6-5 and TRBJ2-3; TRBD1 matches 7 bases. The TCR was taken from a human donor with melanoma. CDR3 DNA: TGTGCCAGCAGTTACTCGGCAGGGGGTTCAGATACGCAGTATTTT. Protein product: CASSYSAGGSDTQYF.